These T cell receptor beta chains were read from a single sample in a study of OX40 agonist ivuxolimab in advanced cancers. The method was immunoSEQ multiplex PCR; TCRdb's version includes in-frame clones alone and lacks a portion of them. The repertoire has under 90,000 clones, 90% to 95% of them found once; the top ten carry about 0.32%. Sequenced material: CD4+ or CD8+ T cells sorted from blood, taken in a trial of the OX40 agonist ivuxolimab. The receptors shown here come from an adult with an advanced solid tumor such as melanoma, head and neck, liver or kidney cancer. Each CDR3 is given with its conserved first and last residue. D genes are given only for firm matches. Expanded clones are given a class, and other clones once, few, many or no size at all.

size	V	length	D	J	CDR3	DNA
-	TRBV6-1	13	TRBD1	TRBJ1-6	CASSGTDLSPLHF	TGTGCCAGCAGCGGGACAGATCTCTCACCCCTCCACTTT
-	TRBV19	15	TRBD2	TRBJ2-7	CASSLLAGGSYEQYF	TGTGCCAGTAGCCTCCTAGCGGGGGGTTCCTACGAGCAGTACTTC
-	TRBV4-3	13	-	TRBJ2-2	CASSQEVGGELFF	TGCGCCAGCAGCCAGGAAGTAGGCGGGGAGCTGTTTTTT
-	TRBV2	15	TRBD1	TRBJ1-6	CASRDHRGQGSPLHF	TGTGCCAGCAGGGACCACAGGGGGCAGGGTTCACCCCTCCACTTT
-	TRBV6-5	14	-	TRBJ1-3	CASSRGGSGNTIYF	TGTGCCAGCAGTCGAGGGGGCTCTGGAAACACCATATATTTT
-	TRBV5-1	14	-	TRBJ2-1	CASSLGQGGDEQFF	TGCGCCAGCAGCTTGGGACAGGGAGGGGATGAACAGTTCTTC
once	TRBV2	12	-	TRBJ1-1	CASIYSNTEAFF	TGTGCCAGCATTTATTCGAACACTGAAGCTTTCTTT
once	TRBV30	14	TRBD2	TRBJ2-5	CAWARVGGQETQYF	TGTGCCTGGGCCAGGGTGGGGGGGCAAGAGACCCAGTACTTC
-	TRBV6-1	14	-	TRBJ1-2	CASSATGLLYGYTF	TGTGCCAGCAGCGCTACAGGGCTACTCTATGGCTACACCTTC
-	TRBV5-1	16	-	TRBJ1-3	CASSPAGPVSGNTIYF	TGCGCCAGCAGCCCTGCGGGCCCCGTCTCTGGAAACACCATATATTTT
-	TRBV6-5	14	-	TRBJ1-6	CASSYWNRDSPLHF	TGTGCCAGCAGTTACTGGAATAGGGATTCACCCCTCCACTTT
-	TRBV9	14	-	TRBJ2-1	CASSVVADLTEQFF	TGTGCCAGCAGCGTAGTAGCCGACCTGACGGAGCAGTTCTTC
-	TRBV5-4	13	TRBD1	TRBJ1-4	CASGSGTAEKLFF	TGTGCCAGCGGCTCCGGGACAGCAGAAAAACTGTTTTTT
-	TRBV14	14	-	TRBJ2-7	CASSLPGKSYEQYF	TGTGCCAGCAGCCTGCCTGGGAAAAGCTACGAGCAGTACTTC
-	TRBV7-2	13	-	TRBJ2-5	CASSFAGKETQYF	TGTGCCAGCAGCTTCGCGGGGAAAGAGACCCAGTACTTC
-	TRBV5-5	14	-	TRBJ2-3	CASSLARSTDTQYF	TGTGCCAGCAGCTTGGCACGTTCCACAGATACGCAGTATTTT
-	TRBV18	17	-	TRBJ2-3	CASSPSGTPTGTDTQYF	TGTGCCAGCTCACCCTCCGGTACGCCGACTGGGACAGATACGCAGTATTTT
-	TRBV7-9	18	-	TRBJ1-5	CASSSTRQDPEGNQPQHF	TGTGCCAGCAGCTCGACAAGACAGGACCCTGAGGGCAATCAGCCCCAGCATTTT
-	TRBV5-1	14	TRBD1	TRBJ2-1	CASSPGQEFNEQFF	TGCGCCAGCAGCCCGGGACAGGAGTTTAATGAGCAGTTCTTC
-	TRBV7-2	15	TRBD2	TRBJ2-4	CASSSLAGVLDIQYF	TGTGCCAGCAGCTCTCTAGCGGGAGTGTTAGACATTCAGTACTTC
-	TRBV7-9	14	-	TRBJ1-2	CASSPHQGSYGYTF	TGTGCCAGCAGCCCTCACCAGGGGAGCTATGGCTACACCTTC
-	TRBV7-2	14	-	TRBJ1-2	CASSLGAPDYGYTF	TGTGCCAGCAGCTTAGGGGCTCCAGACTATGGCTACACCTTC
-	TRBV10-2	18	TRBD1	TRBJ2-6	CASSFSGTGIAGANVLTF	TGCGCCAGCAGTTTCTCCGGGACAGGGATAGCTGGGGCCAACGTCCTGACTTTC
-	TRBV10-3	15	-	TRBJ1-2	CAISDKGRANYGYTF	TGTGCCATCAGTGATAAAGGGAGGGCTAACTATGGCTACACCTTC
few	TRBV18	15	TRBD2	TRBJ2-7	CASSPLEAGAYEQYF	TGTGCCAGCTCACCCCTCGAGGCGGGAGCCTACGAGCAGTACTTC